These 23 T cell receptor beta chains were sequenced from one sample in a study of blood T cells in healthy people across ages. Then a second PCR, running about 6 to 12 cycles, was carried out with a sample-barcoded 5' primer and a J-beta primer mix. TCRdb analysed the 5' RACE reads with MiXCR anew, one entry per CDR3 protein. Counted here are around 1,500,000 distinct CDR3 sequences, approximately 30% occurring once; the ten biggest clones make up 7.7%. The sample taken for sequencing was blood. All receptors derive from a woman aged 25 to 39 in good health.

The chain recombines TRBV28 with TRBJ1-2; D might be TRBD1 (5 bases). V lost 5 bases and J lost 6, with 16 bases in between. The CDR3 consists of 14 residues. The germline CDR1 and CDR2 sequences are MDHEN and SYDVKM. The CDR3 sequence is CASSLMTRQNGYTF. CDR3 nucleotides: TGTGCCAGCAGTCTAATGACCAGACAGAATGGCTACACCTTC.

V is TRBV21-1 and J is TRBJ1-5; the table's D call of TRBD1 was not tested on the DNA. TRBV21-1 is a listed pseudogene. CDR3 length: 11 amino acids. CDR3 amino acids: CARKGAQPQHF. Here the CDR3 DNA reads TGTGCCAGAAAGGGGGCTCAGCCCCAGCATTTT.

This clonotype was recorded many times. This chain joins TRBV11-2 and TRBJ2-5, with 7 bases matching TRBD1. This CDR3 has 13 amino acids. V lost 5 bases, J lost 10 bases, and 10 bases stayed unmatched. Germline CDR1 and CDR2: SGHAT and FQNNGV. The CDR3 bases are TGTGCCAGCAGCCCAGACAGGGACGGTAACCAGTACTTC. Translating it yields CASSPDRDGNQYF.

This clonotype came up a few times. The chain joins TRBV20-1 to TRBJ2-7; D possibly matches TRBD1 or TRBD2 (6 bases each). The germline V and J ends were trimmed by 3 bases and 2 bases, with 20 bases remaining between them. The CDR3 contains 16 residues. Germline values: CDR1 DFQATT, CDR2 SNEGSKA (reference sequence). Here the CDR3 reads CSARDLKGGTPYEQYF. In nucleotides, the CDR3 is TGCAGTGCTAGGGACCTCAAAGGGGGGACACCCTACGAGCAGTACTTC.

The chain employs TRBV7-9 and TRBJ2-2, with 10 bases matching TRBD2. The CDR3 consists of 19 residues. Per germline, CDR1 SEHNR and CDR2 FQNEAQ (reference sequence). V lost 6 bases to trimming and J lost 8 bases; unmatched junction nucleotides: 21. The CDR3: CASRGGLGLLAGASGELFF. DNA of the CDR3: TGTGCCAGCAGGGGAGGATTGGGACTTCTAGCGGGAGCGTCGGGGGAGCTGTTTTTT.

In this sample, this clonotype turned up a few times. The V call is TRBV29-1, the J call TRBJ2-1, with 11 positions matching TRBD2. The CDR3 contains 15 residues. Losses at the gene ends were 3 bases for V and 10 bases for J; bases not matched to a gene: 11. Per germline, CDR1 SQVTM and CDR2 ANQGSEA. The DNA for the CDR3 is TGCAGCGTTGAGTGGAGACTAGCGGGGTCAGGGGAGCAGTTCTTC. Encoded protein: CSVEWRLAGSGEQFF.

This clonotype was recorded a few times. The chain joins TRBV7-2 to TRBJ1-2, with D unclear. The V end lost 6 bases, the J end lost 8 bases, and 16 bases lay between the germline ends. Looked up from germline, CDR1 is SGHTA and CDR2 is FQGNSA. There are 13 residues in the CDR3. The CDR3 DNA reads as TGTGCCAGCAGAACGATAGGGCTTGGAGGCTACACCTTC. It translates to CASRTIGLGGYTF. Using reference TRBV7-2 and TRBJ1-2 for the parts outside the CDR3, the full variable domain is GAGVSQSPSNKVTEKGKDVELRCDPISGHTALYWYRQSLGQGLEFLIYFQGNSAPDKSGLPSDRFSAERTGGSVSTLTIQRTQQEDSAVYLCASRTIGLGGYTFGSGTRLTVV.

The chain links TRBV12-3 or TRBV12-4 to TRBJ2-7; D unclear. This CDR3 is 16 amino acids long. V lost 1 base and J lost 3, with 16 bases in between. CDR3 sequence reads: CASSLEDPRNHYEQYF. CDR3 sequence (DNA): TGTGCCAGCAGTTTAGAAGACCCGAGAAACCACTACGAGCAGTACTTC.

This clonotype was counted ten times or more. The rearrangement links TRBV6-5 to TRBJ2-5; TRBD2 agrees at 9 bases. This CDR3 region has 14 residues. J gave up 7 bases and V 4 bases, and 7 bases lay outside the gene matches. From germline, CDR1 is MNHEY and CDR2 SVGAGI. The CDR3 here is CASSSSSGAGTQYF. The DNA for the CDR3 is TGTGCCAGCAGTTCCTCTAGCGGGGCGGGGACCCAGTACTTC.

V and J are TRBV28 and TRBJ2-3; 9 nucleotides match TRBD2. The length of the CDR3 is 16 residues. Germline lookup yields CDR1 MDHEN and CDR2 SYDVKM. Losses at the gene ends were 10 bases for V and 9 bases for J; bases not matched to a gene: 20. The CDR3 loop is CATQTRGRGGSWTQYF. CDR3 in DNA: TGTGCCACGCAAACGAGAGGGCGGGGGGGTTCGTGGACGCAGTATTTT.

This clonotype was counted only a few times. At one end, the junction sequence differs from germline, possibly due to a read error. The chain links TRBV7-2 to TRBJ1-5; D is unclear. The CDR3 has 15 amino acids. From germline, CDR1 is SGHTA and CDR2 FQGNSA. CDR3 residues: CASNLGRTSNQPQHF. CDR3 sequence (DNA): TGTGCCAGCAACTTAGGCAGAACTAGCAATCAGCCCCAGCATTTT.

The chain combines TRBV4-1 with TRBJ2-1, with D unresolved. Germline V lookup: CDR1 MGHRA, CDR2 YSYEKL. The V gene lost 0 bases and the J gene lost 5 bases, with 11 bases spanning the gap. The CDR3 consists of 15 residues. DNA of the CDR3: TGCGCCAGCAGCCAAGAAGCTCTAACCGACAATGAGCAGTTCTTC. Its translation: CASSQEALTDNEQFF.

Comment on this clonotype: Germline is not matched at one junction end, which may reflect a read error. V and J are TRBV27 and TRBJ2-2; D remains unclear. In germline, CDR1 is MNHEY, CDR2 SMNVEV (reference sequence). This CDR3 comprises 14 residues. The CDR3 loop is CAGSSPYSTGELFF. Here the CDR3 DNA reads TGTGCCGGCAGCAGCCCATACAGCACCGGGGAGCTGTTTTTT.

The gene calls are TRBV3-1 and TRBJ1-6, with 9 bases identical to TRBD1. CDR1 is LGHDT, CDR2 YNNKEL, per germline (reference sequence). The CDR3 contains 16 residues. J lost 7 bases, V lost 1 base, and 5 bases had no gene match. The CDR3 region is CASSQGGTGSNSPLHF. The CDR3 coding sequence is TGTGCCAGCAGCCAAGGCGGGACAGGGTCGAATTCACCCCTCCACTTT.

This clonotype was seen a handful of times. The junction departs from the called germline gene at one end, perhaps through a read error. This sequence joins TRBV11-2 and TRBJ2-5; D is unclear. Looked up from germline, CDR1 is SGHAT and CDR2 is FQNNGV. The CDR3 has 13 amino acids. Written as DNA, the CDR3 is TGTGCCACCGCGGACCGTCCCCAACAGACCCAGTACTTC. Amino acid sequence: CATADRPQQTQYF.

The chain is built from TRBV7-2 and TRBJ2-1, with D possibly being TRBD2 (6 bases). Per germline, CDR1 SGHTA and CDR2 FQGNSA. The CDR3 length is 17 residues. Trimming removed 5 bases from V and 6 bases from J, with 23 bases in between. Here the CDR3 DNA reads TGTGCCAGCAGCCGAAGCCTCGGGGTAATAGCGGTCAATGAGCAGTTCTTC. Translated, it gives CASSRSLGVIAVNEQFF.

This clonotype came up many times. This chain links TRBV20-1 with TRBJ2-7; 8 bases are shared with TRBD1. This CDR3 has 15 amino acids. Germline lookup yields CDR1 DFQATT and CDR2 SNEGSKA (reference sequence). V gave up 5 bases and J gave up 0 bases; unmatched junction bases: 9. DNA for the CDR3: TGCAGTGCTGGTCCAGGGACAGGAAGCTCCTACGAGCAGTACTTC. Amino acid sequence: CSAGPGTGSSYEQYF.

The sample holds a few counts of this clonotype. The chain couples TRBV4-3 to TRBJ2-1; TRBD2 agrees at 16 bases. Germline values: CDR1 LGHNA, CDR2 YSLEER. This CDR3 comprises 17 residues. V dropped 4 bases and J dropped 10; count of bases not matched to a gene: 10. CDR3 DNA sequence: TGCGCCAGCAGCCCCGGTGGGGGACTAGCGGGAGGGGACGAGCAGTTCTTC. This translates into CASSPGGGLAGGDEQFF.

V usage is TRBV10-1 and J usage is TRBJ2-7; 12 nucleotides agree with TRBD1. The CDR3 spans 15 residues. The ends lost 10 bases at V and 5 bases at J; junction bases unmatched: 12. CDR1 is WNHNN, CDR2 SYGVQD, per germline (reference sequence). The CDR3 bases are TGCGCCACTCACCCCGGGACAGGGGGCTCTCACGAGCAGTACTTC. Translated, it gives CATHPGTGGSHEQYF.

This rearrangement joins TRBV5-1 to TRBJ2-7; possibly TRBD1 for D (5 bases). CDR3 length: 15 residues. V was pared by 3 bases and J by 0 bases, with 13 bases between. Germline V gene lookup returns CDR1 SGHRS and CDR2 YFSETQ. The CDR3 loop reads CASSSVTADSYEQYF. DNA of the CDR3: TGCGCCAGCAGCTCCGTGACAGCCGACTCCTACGAGCAGTACTTC.

About this clonotype: A single base separates this from a much larger clone, so it may be a read error. The chain couples TRBV7-3 to TRBJ2-1; 12 bases fit TRBD2. Germline values: CDR1 SGHTA, CDR2 FQGTGA. This CDR3 spans 14 amino acids. The CDR3 reads CASSPSGGAKELFF. CDR3 nucleotides: TGTGCCAGCAGCCCTAGCGGGGGGGCGAAGGAGCTGTTCTTC.

The chain is built from TRBV5-1 and TRBJ2-5; 10 bases match TRBD2. This CDR3 is 17 amino acids long. CDR1 and CDR2 from the germline V gene are SGHRS and YFSETQ. V was clipped by 3 bases and J by 5 bases; unmatched bases: 13. CDR3 sequence (DNA): TGCGCCAGCAGCTACGCCCCCGGGAGCGGGGGGGATGAGACCCAGTACTTC. Protein product: CASSYAPGSGGDETQYF.

This chain uses TRBV7-2 with TRBJ2-3; D might be TRBD2 (6 bases). With 7 bases removed from V and 6 bases from J, the gap between germline ends came to 14 bases. The germline gives CDR1 SGHTA, CDR2 FQGNSA. The CDR3 loop spans 13 amino acids. CDR3 sequence reads: CASNSGLRDTQYF. In nucleotides, the CDR3 is TGTGCCAGCAACTCGGGACTGAGGGATACGCAGTATTTT.